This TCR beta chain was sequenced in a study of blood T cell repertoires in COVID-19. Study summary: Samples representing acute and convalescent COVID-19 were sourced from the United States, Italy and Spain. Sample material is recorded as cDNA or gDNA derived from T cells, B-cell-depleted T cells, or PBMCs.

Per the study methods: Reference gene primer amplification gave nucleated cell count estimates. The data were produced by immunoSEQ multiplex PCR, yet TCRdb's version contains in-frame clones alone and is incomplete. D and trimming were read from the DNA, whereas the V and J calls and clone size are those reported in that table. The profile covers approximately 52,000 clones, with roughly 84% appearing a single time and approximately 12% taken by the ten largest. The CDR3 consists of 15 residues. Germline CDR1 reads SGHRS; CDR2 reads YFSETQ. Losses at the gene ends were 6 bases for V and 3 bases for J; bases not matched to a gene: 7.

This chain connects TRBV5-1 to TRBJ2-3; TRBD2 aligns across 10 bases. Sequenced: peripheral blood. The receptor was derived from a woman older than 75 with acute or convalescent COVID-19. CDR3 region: CASTDPSGGTDTQYF. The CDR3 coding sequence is TGCGCCAGCACCGACCCTAGCGGGGGAACAGATACGCAGTATTTT. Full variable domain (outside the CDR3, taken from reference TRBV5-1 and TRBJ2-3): KAGVTQTPRYLIKTRGQQVTLSCSPISGHRSVSWYQQTPGQGLQFLFEYFSETQRNKGNFPGRFSGRQFSNSRSEMNVSTLELGDSALYLCASTDPSGGTDTQYFGPGTRLTVL.